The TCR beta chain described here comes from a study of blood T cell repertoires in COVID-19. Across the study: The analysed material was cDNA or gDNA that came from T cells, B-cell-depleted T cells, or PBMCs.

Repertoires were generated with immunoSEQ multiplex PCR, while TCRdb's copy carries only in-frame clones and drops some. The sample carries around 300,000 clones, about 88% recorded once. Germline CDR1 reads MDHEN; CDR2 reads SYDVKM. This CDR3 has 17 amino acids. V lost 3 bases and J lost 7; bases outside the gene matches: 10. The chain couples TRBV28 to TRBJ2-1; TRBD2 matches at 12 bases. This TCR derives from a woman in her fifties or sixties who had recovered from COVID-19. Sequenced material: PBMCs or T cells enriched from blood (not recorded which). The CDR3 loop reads CASSFWTSGIRGNEQFF. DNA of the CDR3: TGTGCCAGCAGTTTTTGGACTAGCGGGATTCGGGGAAATGAGCAGTTCTTC.